One and the same sample provided the 14 T cell receptor beta chains below, sequenced in a study of T cells after yellow fever vaccination. TCRdb fed the 5' RACE reads into MiXCR, producing one record per CDR3 protein. The table includes around 550,000 distinct CDR3 sequences, less than 20% detected once. Sequenced material: PBMCs, taken 15 days after the yellow fever booster vaccination. The source is a man aged 25 to 40 who received the YFV17D yellow fever vaccine.

In DNA, the CDR3 is TGCAGTGCTAGGAGGCAACAGGGGACCAAGAGAACCCAGTACTTC. Its protein is CSARRQQGTKRTQYF. The chain carries TRBV20-1 and TRBJ2-5, with 7 bases that match TRBD1. The CDR3 covers 15 residues. After removal of 3 bases from V and 8 bases from J, the junction contained 15 bases not matched to a gene. Germline loops: CDR1 DFQATT, CDR2 SNEGSKA (reference sequence).

The chain uses TRBV4-2 and TRBJ1-4, with a weak D call TRBD1 (6 bases). Germline V lookup: CDR1 LGHNA, CDR2 YNFKEQ. This CDR3 has 16 amino acids. The V end was cut by 4 bases, the J end by 7 bases, with 19 bases between. CDR3 coding DNA: TGTGCCAGCAGCCCGAGGTCGGGGGCAGGCATTGAAAAACTGTTTTTT. Residues: CASSPRSGAGIEKLFF.

This clonotype was counted between two and nine times. The rearrangement links TRBV12-3 or TRBV12-4 to TRBJ2-2; D may correspond to TRBD1 or TRBD2 (5 bases each). V was shortened by 10 bases and J by 4 bases, with 19 bases between the two germline ends. The CDR3 covers 15 residues. The DNA of the CDR3 is TGTGCCACCCGAGGGAAGAGAGGGGTCACCGGGGAGCTGTTTTTT. Translating gives CATRGKRGVTGELFF.

The V and J genes are TRBV6-5 and TRBJ2-1; D gene ambiguous. Trimming pared 6 bases from V and 10 bases from J, leaving 10 bases between. Germline V gives CDR1 MNHEY, CDR2 SVGAGI. The CDR3 extends over 11 amino acids. CDR3 loop: CASREAREQFF. DNA of the CDR3: TGTGCCAGCAGAGAGGCCCGAGAGCAGTTCTTC.

The CDR3 DNA is TGTGCCACCTCCTCGGGAGCCTACGAGCAGTACTTC. It yields the protein CATSSGAYEQYF. The rearrangement links TRBV6-5 to TRBJ2-7; D might be TRBD2 (6 bases). Trimming cost V 10 bases and J 2 bases, with 12 bases left between them. Germline V gene sequence: CDR1 MNHEY, CDR2 SVGAGI. This CDR3 region has 12 residues.

Only a few counts were recorded for this clonotype. The chain joins TRBV7-2 to TRBJ2-5; D unclear. Germline CDR1 and CDR2: SGHTA and FQGNSA. This CDR3 has 14 amino acids. V lost 4 bases, J lost 4 bases, and 13 bases lay in between. The CDR3 spells CASSSPPVGETQYF. CDR3 coding DNA: TGTGCCAGCAGCTCACCCCCGGTCGGAGAGACCCAGTACTTC.

In its sample, this clonotype was seen a few times. The chain employs TRBV6-2 or TRBV6-3 and TRBJ2-3; D is uncertain. The CDR3 runs to 13 residues. From germline, CDR1 is MNHEY and CDR2 SVGEGT. The germline V and J ends were trimmed by 2 bases and 6 bases, with 9 bases remaining between them. The CDR3, as DNA: TGTGCCAGCAGTTACCTCCAGTGGGATACGCAGTATTTT. This gives the protein CASSYLQWDTQYF.

The chain joins TRBV20-1 to TRBJ2-1; 7 nucleotides line up with TRBD2. Germline values: CDR1 DFQATT, CDR2 SNEGSKA (reference sequence). Trimming at V came to 7 bases and at J to 9 bases, leaving 6 bases not matched to a gene. The CDR3 extends over 11 amino acids. The CDR3 sequence is CSVEGGIEQFF. CDR3 nucleotides: TGCAGTGTTGAGGGAGGGATTGAGCAGTTCTTC.

The CDR3 sequence: CASSVSTSAQETQYF. Here the CDR3 DNA reads TGTGCCAGCAGCGTATCAACTAGTGCCCAAGAGACCCAGTACTTC. J is TRBJ2-5 and V is TRBV9, with a weak D call TRBD2 (5 bases). The length of the CDR3 is 15 residues. CDR1 and CDR2 (germline): SGDLS, YYNGEE. Trimming stripped 1 base from V and 1 base from J, with 11 bases between.

This chain uses TRBV19 with TRBJ2-3; 9 bases match TRBD2. CDR3 length equals 14 residues. CDR1 and CDR2 (germline): LNHDA, SQIVND (reference sequence). The trim removed 7 bases at V and 1 base at J, leaving 3 bases unmatched. CDR3 loop: CASKVAGGTDTQYF. CDR3 DNA: TGTGCCAGTAAGGTAGCGGGAGGCACAGATACGCAGTATTTT.

This clonotype occurred a few times. J is TRBJ2-7 and V is TRBV7-9; tentative D call: TRBD2 (5 bases). The CDR3 has 16 amino acids. Germline lookup yields CDR1 SEHNR and CDR2 FQNEAQ (reference sequence). Trimming took 1 base from V and 4 from J, leaving 17 bases between them. CDR3: CASSLGRATQRYEQYF. The CDR3, as DNA: TGTGCCAGCAGCTTAGGGCGGGCCACCCAAAGGTACGAGCAGTACTTC.

The DNA of the CDR3 is TGTGCCACCAGTGACTCCCGGGACAGGGTATTTAGCACCGGGGAGCTGTTTTTT. It specifies CATSDSRDRVFSTGELFF. The chain joins TRBV24-1 to TRBJ2-2, with 9 bases that match TRBD1. This CDR3 is 18 amino acids long. The V and J ends lost 4 bases and 4 bases, in that order; junction bases with no gene match: 12. Germline-derived CDR1 and CDR2 are KGHDR and SFDVKD.

The V call is TRBV29-1, the J call TRBJ2-5; D is unresolved. V lost 4 bases and J 5 bases, leaving 5 bases between the germline ends. Germline loops: CDR1 SQVTM, CDR2 ANQGSEA. This CDR3 contains 10 residues. The CDR3 region is CSVGMETQYF. CDR3 DNA: TGCAGCGTTGGAATGGAGACCCAGTACTTC.

The sample holds one count of this clonotype. In DNA form, the CDR3 reads TGCGCCAGCAGCTTGGAGCAGCGCACAGATACGCAGTATTTT. Encoded protein: CASSLEQRTDTQYF. The rearrangement joins TRBV5-1 to TRBJ2-3, with D unclear. This CDR3 has 14 residues. The germline V and J ends were trimmed by 0 bases and 1 base, with 6 bases remaining between them. Looked up from germline, CDR1 is SGHRS and CDR2 is YFSETQ.